This T cell receptor (beta chain) was retrieved from a study of blood T cell repertoires in COVID-19. Per the original methods: Nucleated cell number was recorded as an estimate derived from reference gene primer amplification. Produced via immunoSEQ multiplex PCR; TCRdb's table is partial and in-frame only. The DNA gave D and trimming, while V, J and clone size come from that table. The sample records some 270,000 clones, 75% to 90% being singletons. A few counts support this clone. V was clipped by 7 bases and J by 8 bases; unmatched bases: 5. The CDR3 is made up of 12 amino acids. Enrolled through a virtual design, the participants were between roughly 18 and 89 years of age and came from 24 US areas. Cohorts were based on clinical histories the participants reported.

This chain joins TRBV23-1 and TRBJ2-4; 7 nucleotides line up with TRBD1. TRBV23-1 has ORF status, its function being uncertain. Input material: PBMCs or T cells enriched from blood (not recorded which). The origin of this receptor is a woman in her thirties who had recovered from COVID-19. As DNA, the CDR3 is TGCGCCAGCACCCGACAGGGAGACATTCAGTACTTC. The encoded protein is CASTRQGDIQYF.